This TCR beta chain was profiled in a study of identical twins (dated by TCRdb to about 2016). As for the study more broadly: The study deep-sequenced TCR alpha and beta repertoires from monozygotic twins, unrelated adults of various ages and cord blood to test whether fetal clonotypes persist. To rule out contamination, the twin experiments were replicated at different times with different library preparation protocols.

Every donor was a healthy Caucasian. The twin cohort consisted of three pairs of female monozygotic twins, all aged roughly 18 to 29 years. Positive isolation kits from Invitrogen were used to isolate the CD4+ and CD8+ T cell populations. Via the germline V gene, CDR1 is MDHEN and CDR2 SYDVKM. V is shortened by 5 bases, J by 3 bases, and the region joining them spans 8 bases. The CDR3 holds 12 amino acids from the cysteine to the valine. The CDR3 DNA has 36 bases and is translated from base 1. About this clonotype: This clone's antigen is unknown. No base quality values were provided; no much bigger clone lies one nucleotide off.

Libraries were made using 5' RACE. Sequencing took place on an Illumina HiSeq 2000. Template switching introduced a universal primer binding site; the final cDNA contained a unique molecular identifier, enabling accurate counting of TCR cDNA molecules. First-strand cDNA for TCR alpha and beta chains was synthesized from specific primers in the conserved constant-segment region. Each cDNA library was double barcoded, with a SMART-Mk sample barcode plus Illumina barcodes, to control for contamination. Two successive PCR steps introduced TruSeq adapter sequences along with Illumina sample barcodes. The Illumina HiSeq platform was used with custom primers to sequence TCR alpha and beta cDNA libraries. The original pipeline was this. MiGEC was used to process raw reads and extract unique molecular identifiers, and MiXCR was used to find CDR3 positions. Recombination models were inferred per individual with the repgenHMM and IGoR tools using an EM algorithm. Shared clonotypes were analyzed with the tcR package in R, and sharing was normalized by the product of cloneset sizes. Out-of-frame nonproductive sequences were analyzed to study raw recombination free of thymic and clonal selection effects. TCRdb's own reprocessing of the public reads used fastp at Q25 and MiXCR and kept productive beta chains. Under each unique CDR3 protein, matching rows form one entry showing the most common genes and DNA. TCRdb's processing, not the authors' own work, is the source of the V and J calls. A total of 450,000 to 650,000 distinct CDR3 sequences appear in this sample, roughly 15% of them only once. The ten largest account for around 0.4% of the sample.

What the research found in general, with its limitations: Out-of-frame TCR alpha sharing in monozygotic twins was systematically underestimated by recombination models, whereas sharing between unrelated individuals was in agreement with the recombination models. Fewer insertions were carried by abundant cord blood beta clonotypes, a similar but weaker trend appeared in young adult naive repertoires, and no such trend appeared in memory repertoires. Compared with coincidental sharing between unrelated individuals, out-of-frame TCR alpha sequences shared between twins showed an excess of sequences with low generation probability. Because the same donors could not be followed over many years, conclusions were based on cross-sectional statistical analysis. Zero-insertion analyses could be partly confounded by invariant T cells such as MAIT and iNKT, although diverse VJ usage argued against such confounding for most clonotypes. Excess twin sharing in beta out-of-frame sequences was weaker because fewer shared sequences lowered the signal-to-noise ratio.

These sequences were also reported in another study, on yellow fever vaccine responses in identical twins. As that second paper reports: The T cell response to vaccination in identical twins was reported by the authors to appear partly convergent and partly personalized. Focusing on identical twins, the study followed the T cell clones that responded to the vaccine, and did so with precision.

The V and J segments used are TRBV28 and TRBJ2-7; a tentative D match to TRBD1 spans 5 bases. This receptor was identified in a woman under 30 in good health. Sequenced sample: CD4+ T cells sorted from blood. The DNA sequence is as follows: TGTGCCAGCAGTCGTGACAGCTACGAGCAGTACGTC. This encodes CASSRDSYEQYV.